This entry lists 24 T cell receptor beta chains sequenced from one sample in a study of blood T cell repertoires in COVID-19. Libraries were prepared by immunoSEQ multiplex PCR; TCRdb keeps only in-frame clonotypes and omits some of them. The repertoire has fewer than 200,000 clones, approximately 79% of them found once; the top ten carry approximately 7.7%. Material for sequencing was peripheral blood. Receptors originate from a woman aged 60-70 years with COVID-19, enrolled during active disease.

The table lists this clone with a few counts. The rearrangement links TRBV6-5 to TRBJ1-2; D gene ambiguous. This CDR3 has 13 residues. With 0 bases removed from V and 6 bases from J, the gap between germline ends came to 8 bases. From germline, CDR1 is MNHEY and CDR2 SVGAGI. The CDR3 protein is CASSYSRRDGYTF. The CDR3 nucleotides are TGTGCCAGCAGTTACTCGAGGAGGGATGGCTACACCTTC.

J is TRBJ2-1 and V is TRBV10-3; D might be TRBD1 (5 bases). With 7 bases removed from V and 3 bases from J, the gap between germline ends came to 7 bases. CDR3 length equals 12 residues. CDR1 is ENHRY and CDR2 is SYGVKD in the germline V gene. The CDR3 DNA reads TGTGCCATCAAAGGGGACTACAATGAGCAGTTCTTC. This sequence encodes CAIKGDYNEQFF.

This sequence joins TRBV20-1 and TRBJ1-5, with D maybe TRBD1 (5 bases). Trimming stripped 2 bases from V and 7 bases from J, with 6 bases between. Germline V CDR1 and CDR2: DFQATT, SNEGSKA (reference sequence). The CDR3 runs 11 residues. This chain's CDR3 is CSARQGQPQHF. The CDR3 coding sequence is TGCAGTGCTAGACAGGGCCAGCCCCAGCATTTT.

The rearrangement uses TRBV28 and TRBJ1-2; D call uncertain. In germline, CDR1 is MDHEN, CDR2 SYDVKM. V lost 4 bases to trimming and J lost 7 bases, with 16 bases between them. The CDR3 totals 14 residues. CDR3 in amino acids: CASSSGSRSPGYTF. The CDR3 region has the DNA TGTGCCAGCAGTTCGGGAAGTAGATCCCCTGGCTACACCTTC.

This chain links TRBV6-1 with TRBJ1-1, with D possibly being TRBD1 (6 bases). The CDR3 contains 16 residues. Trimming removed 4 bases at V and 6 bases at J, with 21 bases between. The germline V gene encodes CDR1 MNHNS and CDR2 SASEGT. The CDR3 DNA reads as TGTGCCAGCAGTGCTCGTCTTCTAACACAGGGCGCTGAAGCTTTCTTT. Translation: CASSARLLTQGAEAFF.

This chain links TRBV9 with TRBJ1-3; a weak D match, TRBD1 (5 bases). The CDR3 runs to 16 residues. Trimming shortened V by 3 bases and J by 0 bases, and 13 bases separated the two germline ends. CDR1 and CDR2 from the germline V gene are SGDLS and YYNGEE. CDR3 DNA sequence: TGTGCCAGCAGCGCCACGGGACTGAACTCTGGAAACACCATATATTTT. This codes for CASSATGLNSGNTIYF.

The CDR3 region has the DNA TGTGCCAGCAGCCAGGGTGCGGGGGGGACCGGGGAGCTGTTTTTT. It specifies CASSQGAGGTGELFF. The chain is built from TRBV5-6 and TRBJ2-2, with TRBD2 matching 9 bases. The CDR3 runs to 15 residues. CDR1 is SGHDT, CDR2 YYEEEE, per germline. Trimming at V came to 4 bases and at J to 5 bases, leaving 6 bases not matched to a gene.

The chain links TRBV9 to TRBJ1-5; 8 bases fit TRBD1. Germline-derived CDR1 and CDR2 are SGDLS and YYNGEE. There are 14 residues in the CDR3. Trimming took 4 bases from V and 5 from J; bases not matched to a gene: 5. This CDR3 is CASSPGQGDQPQHF. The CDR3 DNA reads TGTGCCAGCAGCCCCGGACAGGGTGATCAGCCCCAGCATTTT. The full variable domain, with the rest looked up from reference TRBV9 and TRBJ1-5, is DSGVTQTPKHLITATGQRVTLRCSPRSGDLSVYWYQQSLDQGLQFLIQYYNGEERAKGNILERFSAQQFPDLHSELNLSSLELGDSALYFCASSPGQGDQPQHFGDGTRLSIL.

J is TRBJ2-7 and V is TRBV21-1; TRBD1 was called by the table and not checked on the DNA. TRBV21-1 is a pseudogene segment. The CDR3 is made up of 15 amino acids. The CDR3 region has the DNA TGTGCCAGCAGCAACCCGGGACAGGGGTCCTCCGAGCAGTACGTC. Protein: CASSNPGQGSSEQYV.

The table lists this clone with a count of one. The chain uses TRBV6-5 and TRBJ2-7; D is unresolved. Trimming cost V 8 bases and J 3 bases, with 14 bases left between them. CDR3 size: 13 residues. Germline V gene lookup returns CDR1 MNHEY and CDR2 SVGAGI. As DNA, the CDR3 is TGTGCCAGCGCCTTTGGGCAGAACTACGAGCAGTACGTC. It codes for CASAFGQNYEQYV.

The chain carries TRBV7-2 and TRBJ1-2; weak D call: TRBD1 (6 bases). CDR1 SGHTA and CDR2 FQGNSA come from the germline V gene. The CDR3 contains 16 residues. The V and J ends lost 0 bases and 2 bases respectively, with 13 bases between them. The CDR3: CASSLASGGTNYGYTF. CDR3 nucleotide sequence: TGTGCCAGCAGCTTAGCGAGCGGGGGGACAAACTATGGCTACACCTTC.

The CDR3 DNA sequence: TGTGCCAGCAGCCCTCTCGGACTAGCGGGTGGAGATACGCAGTATTTT. This encodes CASSPLGLAGGDTQYF. The V call is TRBV14, the J call TRBJ2-3; 11 bases are a match to TRBD2. The ends lost 4 bases at V and 5 bases at J; junction bases unmatched: 8. In germline, CDR1 is SGHDN, CDR2 FVKESK. CDR3 length: 16 residues.

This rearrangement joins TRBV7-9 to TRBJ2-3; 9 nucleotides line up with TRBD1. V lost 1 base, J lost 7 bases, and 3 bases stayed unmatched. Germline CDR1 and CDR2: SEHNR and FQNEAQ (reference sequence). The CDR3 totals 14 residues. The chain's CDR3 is CASSLDRGRNTQYF. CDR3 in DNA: TGTGCCAGCAGCTTAGACAGGGGGCGAAATACGCAGTATTTT.

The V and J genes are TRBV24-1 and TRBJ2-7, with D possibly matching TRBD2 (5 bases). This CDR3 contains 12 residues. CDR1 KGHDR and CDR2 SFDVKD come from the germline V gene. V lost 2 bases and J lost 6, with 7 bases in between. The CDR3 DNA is TGTGCCACCAGTGATTCGGGAATCGAGCAGTACTTC. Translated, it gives CATSDSGIEQYF.

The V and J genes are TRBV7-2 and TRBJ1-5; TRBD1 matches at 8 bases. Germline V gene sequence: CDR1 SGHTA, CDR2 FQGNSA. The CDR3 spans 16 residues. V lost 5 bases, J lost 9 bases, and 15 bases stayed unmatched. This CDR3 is CASSPEAQGVPRPQHF. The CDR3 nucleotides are TGTGCCAGCAGCCCTGAGGCACAGGGGGTCCCTCGGCCCCAGCATTTT.

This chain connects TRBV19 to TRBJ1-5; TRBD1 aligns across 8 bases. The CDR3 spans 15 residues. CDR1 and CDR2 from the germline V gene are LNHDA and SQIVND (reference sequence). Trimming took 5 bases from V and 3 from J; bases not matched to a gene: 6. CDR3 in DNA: TGTGCCAGTAGTGCCCGGACAGGGCTCAATCAGCCCCAGCATTTT. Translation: CASSARTGLNQPQHF.

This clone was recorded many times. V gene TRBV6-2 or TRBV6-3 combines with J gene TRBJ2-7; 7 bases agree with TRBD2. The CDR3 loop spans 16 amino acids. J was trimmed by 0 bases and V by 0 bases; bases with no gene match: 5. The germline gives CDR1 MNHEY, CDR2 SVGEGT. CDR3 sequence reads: CASSYSSREASYEQYF. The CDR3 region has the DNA TGTGCCAGCAGTTACTCTTCCCGGGAGGCCTCCTACGAGCAGTACTTC.

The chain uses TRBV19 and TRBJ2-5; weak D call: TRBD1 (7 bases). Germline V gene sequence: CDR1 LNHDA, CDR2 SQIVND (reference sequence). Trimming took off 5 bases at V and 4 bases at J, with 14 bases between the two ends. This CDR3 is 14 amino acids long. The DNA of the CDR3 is TGTGCCAGTAGTGCAATGCAGGGGGGAGAGACCCAGTACTTC. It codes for CASSAMQGGETQYF.

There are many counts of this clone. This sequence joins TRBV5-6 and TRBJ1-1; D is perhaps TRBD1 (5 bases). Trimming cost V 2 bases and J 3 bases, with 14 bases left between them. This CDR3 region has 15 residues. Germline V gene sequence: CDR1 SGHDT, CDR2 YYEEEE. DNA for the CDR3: TGTGCCAGCAGCTTTGGGGGGGAAACGGACACTGAAGCTTTCTTT. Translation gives CASSFGGETDTEAFF.

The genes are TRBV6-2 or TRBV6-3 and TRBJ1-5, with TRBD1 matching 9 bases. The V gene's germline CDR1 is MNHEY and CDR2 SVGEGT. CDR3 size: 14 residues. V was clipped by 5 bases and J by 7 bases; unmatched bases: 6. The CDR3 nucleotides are TGTGCCAGCAGTCCGGGACAGGGCTACCAGCCCCAGCATTTT. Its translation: CASSPGQGYQPQHF.

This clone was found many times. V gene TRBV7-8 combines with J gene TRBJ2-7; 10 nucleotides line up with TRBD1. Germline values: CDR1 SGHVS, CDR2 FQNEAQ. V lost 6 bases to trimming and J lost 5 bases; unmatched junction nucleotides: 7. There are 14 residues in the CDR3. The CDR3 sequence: CASSRDRGPHEQYF. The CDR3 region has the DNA TGTGCCAGCAGTCGGGACAGGGGTCCCCACGAGCAGTACTTC.

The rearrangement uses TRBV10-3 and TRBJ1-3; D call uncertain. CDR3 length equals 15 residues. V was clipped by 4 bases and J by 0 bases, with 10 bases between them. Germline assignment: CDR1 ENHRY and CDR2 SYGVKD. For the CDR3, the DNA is TGTGCCATCAGTGGAGGTGTTAGCTCTGGAAACACCATATATTTT. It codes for CAISGGVSSGNTIYF.

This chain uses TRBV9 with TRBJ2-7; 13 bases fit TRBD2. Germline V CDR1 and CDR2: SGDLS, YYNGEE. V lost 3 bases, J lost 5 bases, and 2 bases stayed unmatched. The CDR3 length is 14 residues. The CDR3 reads CASSGTSGRNEQYF. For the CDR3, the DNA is TGTGCCAGCAGCGGGACTAGCGGGAGAAACGAGCAGTACTTC.

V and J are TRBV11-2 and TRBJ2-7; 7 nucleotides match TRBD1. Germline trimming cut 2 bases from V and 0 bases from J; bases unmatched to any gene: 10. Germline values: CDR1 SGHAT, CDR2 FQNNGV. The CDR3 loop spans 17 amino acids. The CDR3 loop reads CASSLTTGLSHSYEQYF. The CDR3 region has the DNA TGTGCCAGCAGCTTAACGACAGGGCTTTCCCACTCCTACGAGCAGTACTTC.